Listed here are 25 T cell receptor beta chains from one sample, sequenced in a study of beta chain features in type 1 diabetes. Sequenced material consisted of expressed TCRB transcripts (all of the isolated RNA was reverse transcribed). The assay was immunoSEQ multiplex PCR, and TCRdb's table has in-frame clones only and misses some. The table lists approximately 730,000 clones, around an eighth of them singletons, with 0.022% in the top ten. Study findings and constraints: Shortening that was moderate but significant affected the TCRB CDR3s of Type 1 diabetes patients in all four CD4+ subsets.

These receptors' antigens are unknown. Material: naive CD4+ T cells from blood. These receptors all come from a man aged 18 to 29 with type 1 diabetes.

This clone was observed a handful of times. The rearrangement joins TRBV9 to TRBJ1-5; perhaps TRBD1 as D (5 bases). V was shortened by 1 base and J by 1 base, with 6 bases between the two germline ends. Per the germline V gene, CDR1 is SGDLS and CDR2 is YYNGEE. The CDR3 has 14 amino acids. The CDR3 loop reads CASSVWDSNQPQHF. DNA of the CDR3: TGTGCCAGCAGCGTATGGGACAGCAATCAGCCCCAGCATTTT.

V is TRBV7-9 and J is TRBJ1-5; D uncertain. With 4 bases removed from V and 11 bases from J, the gap between germline ends came to 15 bases. The CDR3 is made up of 13 amino acids. Germline CDR1 SEHNR, CDR2 FQNEAQ (reference sequence). The CDR3 coding sequence is TGTGCCAGCAGCTATCTAGCGGTAGGCACCCAGCATTTT. It yields the protein CASSYLAVGTQHF.

This clone was observed a few times. The chain recombines TRBV9 with TRBJ1-5; 7 nucleotides align to TRBD1. Germline values: CDR1 SGDLS, CDR2 YYNGEE. This CDR3 contains 14 residues. Trimming at V came to 4 bases and at J to 7 bases, leaving 8 bases not matched to a gene. CDR3 nucleotides: TGTGCCAGCAGCAGGGGGCATGCCGGCCAGCCCCAGCATTTT. It is translated as CASSRGHAGQPQHF.

The rearrangement joins TRBV6-6 to TRBJ2-2, with 9 positions matching TRBD1. The CDR3 covers 15 residues. With 5 bases clipped from V and 6 bases from J, the junction kept 7 bases outside the gene matches. The V gene's germline CDR1 is MNHNY and CDR2 SVGAGI (reference sequence). The CDR3 DNA is TGTGCCAGCAGTGCCGGGACAGGGCGTCCCGGGGAGCTGTTTTTT. It yields the protein CASSAGTGRPGELFF.

The V call is TRBV5-4, the J call TRBJ2-3, with D tentatively TRBD1 (6 bases). CDR1 is SGHNT, CDR2 YYREEE, per germline (reference sequence). V was trimmed by 2 bases and J by 3 bases, leaving 10 bases between them. The CDR3 runs to 14 residues. The CDR3 loop is CASSFLTGTDTQYF. The DNA of the CDR3 is TGTGCCAGCAGCTTCCTCACAGGGACAGATACGCAGTATTTT.

This clone was observed a handful of times. This chain joins TRBV2 and TRBJ2-1; D not resolved. Germline loops: CDR1 SNHLY, CDR2 FYNNEI. This CDR3 spans 13 amino acids. V lost 3 bases and J lost 12, with 15 bases in between. CDR3: CASSDRSIAGQFF. CDR3 sequence (DNA): TGTGCCAGCAGTGACCGCTCAATCGCTGGGCAGTTCTTC.

The rearrangement joins TRBV7-9 to TRBJ1-3; TRBD1 might be the D (6 bases). Germline V gene sequence: CDR1 SEHNR, CDR2 FQNEAQ (reference sequence). The V end was cut by 1 base, the J end by 5 bases, with 9 bases between. The CDR3 has 14 residues. The CDR3 DNA sequence: TGTGCCAGCAGCTTAGAGGGGGGCCGAAACACCATATATTTT. Translating it yields CASSLEGGRNTIYF.

This clone has more than one count but fewer than ten. V is TRBV2 and J is TRBJ2-7; 9 bases are shared with TRBD1. Germline lookup yields CDR1 SNHLY and CDR2 FYNNEI. V gave up 7 bases and J gave up 1 base; unmatched junction bases: 8. There are 15 residues in the CDR3. CDR3 DNA: TGTGCCAGCATCTCGGACAGGGGTTATTCCTACGAGCAGTACTTC. Its protein is CASISDRGYSYEQYF.

V and J are TRBV30 and TRBJ2-4, with 10 bases identical to TRBD2. This CDR3 is built from 18 residues. V lost 3 bases to trimming and J lost 0 bases; unmatched junction nucleotides: 11. The V gene's germline CDR1 is GTSNPN and CDR2 SVGIG (reference sequence). The CDR3, as DNA: TGTGCCTGGAGCGGAGCGGGGGGGCTAAATCTAGCCAAAAACATTCAGTACTTC. Its translation: CAWSGAGGLNLAKNIQYF.

The genes are TRBV7-9 and TRBJ2-5; no reliable D call. The length of the CDR3 is 14 residues. CDR1 is SEHNR and CDR2 is FQNEAQ in the germline V gene (reference sequence). V lost 2 bases and J 0 bases, leaving 7 bases between the germline ends. This CDR3 is CASSLSTDQETQYF. DNA of the CDR3: TGTGCCAGCAGCTTAAGTACAGACCAAGAGACCCAGTACTTC.

This clone has more than one count but fewer than ten. The J gene is TRBJ2-2, the V gene TRBV30, with TRBD1 matching over 7 bases. Germline CDR1 reads GTSNPN; CDR2 reads SVGIG (reference sequence). This CDR3 is built from 16 residues. V was pared by 2 bases and J by 1 base, with 7 bases of the junction left unmatched. The CDR3 reads CAWSPDRVGNTGELFF. The CDR3 DNA reads TGTGCCTGGAGTCCCGACAGGGTGGGGAACACCGGGGAGCTGTTTTTT.

The chain employs TRBV5-1 and TRBJ1-4, with 9 positions matching TRBD1. Germline assignment: CDR1 SGHRS and CDR2 YFSETQ. This CDR3 region has 15 residues. Trimming removed 4 bases from V and 6 bases from J; junction bases left unmatched: 7. CDR3 DNA: TGCGCCAGCAGCCGAACTACAGGGGGCGATGAAAAACTGTTTTTT. Translation gives CASSRTTGGDEKLFF. The complete variable domain, with remaining parts taken from reference TRBV5-1 and TRBJ1-4, reads KAGVTQTPRYLIKTRGQQVTLSCSPISGHRSVSWYQQTPGQGLQFLFEYFSETQRNKGNFPGRFSGRQFSNSRSEMNVSTLELGDSALYLCASSRTTGGDEKLFFGSGTQLSVL.

This clone was found a few times. The CDR3 DNA sequence: TGTGCCAGCAGTGAAAGGGACAGGGGAGATCAGCCCCAGCATTTT. It specifies CASSERDRGDQPQHF. The chain links TRBV2 to TRBJ1-5; 10 nucleotides match TRBD1. The trim removed 2 bases at V and 5 bases at J, leaving 3 bases unmatched. Germline CDR1 reads SNHLY; CDR2 reads FYNNEI. The CDR3 spans 15 residues.

The rearrangement links TRBV28 to TRBJ2-3; no firm D call. The germline V and J ends were trimmed by 2 bases and 1 base, with 10 bases remaining between them. In germline, CDR1 is MDHEN, CDR2 SYDVKM. CDR3 size: 15 residues. CDR3 sequence: CASSLRVGGTDTQYF. The CDR3 region has the DNA TGTGCCAGCAGTTTAAGGGTCGGTGGCACAGATACGCAGTATTTT.

With respect to this clone: Other DNA sequences of this sample code for an identical CDR3. This chain connects TRBV6-5 to TRBJ1-4, with D possibly matching TRBD1 (5 bases). The V end lost 5 bases, the J end lost 3 bases, and 10 bases lay between the germline ends. The CDR3 totals 14 residues. From germline, CDR1 is MNHEY and CDR2 SVGAGI. The CDR3 DNA sequence: TGTGCCAGCAGTGGGACGGCCTCTAATGAAAAACTGTTTTTT. Protein product: CASSGTASNEKLFF.

This clone was detected only a few times. The V call is TRBV7-8, the J call TRBJ2-1; 13 bases are a match to TRBD2. The CDR3 is 18 amino acids. With V trimmed by 0 bases and J by 4 bases, 6 bases remained unmatched. CDR1 and CDR2 (germline): SGHVS, FQNEAQ. CDR3 coding DNA: TGTGCCAGCAGCTTAGCAGGGACTAGCGGGGCCATTTACAATGAGCAGTTCTTC. Translating it yields CASSLAGTSGAIYNEQFF.

There are a few counts of this clone. This chain uses TRBV28 with TRBJ1-1; the D is unclear. The CDR3 has 12 amino acids. V was trimmed by 9 bases and J by 0 bases, leaving 8 bases between them. Per the germline V gene, CDR1 is MDHEN and CDR2 is SYDVKM. The CDR3 is CASSQLNTEAFF. For the CDR3, the DNA is TGTGCCAGTAGTCAGCTGAACACTGAAGCTTTCTTT. Complete variable domain (other parts from reference TRBV28 and TRBJ1-1): DVKVTQSSRYLVKRTGEKVFLECVQDMDHENMFWYRQDPGLGLRLIYFSYDVKMKEKGDIPEGYSVSREKKERFSLILESASTNQTSMYLCASSQLNTEAFFGQGTRLTVV.

This clone was seen a few times. This sequence joins TRBV28 and TRBJ2-5; 9 bases map to TRBD2. Looked up from germline, CDR1 is MDHEN and CDR2 is SYDVKM. V gave up 5 bases and J gave up 0 bases; unmatched junction bases: 1. The CDR3 contains 14 residues. DNA of the CDR3: TGTGCCAGCAGTCCTAGCGGGGACCAAGAGACCCAGTACTTC. It codes for CASSPSGDQETQYF.

The DNA of the CDR3 is TGTGCCAGCAGGGACTTCACCACCGGGGAGCTGTTTTTT. Residues: CASRDFTTGELFF. V is TRBV6-6 and J is TRBJ2-2; tentative D call: TRBD2 (5 bases). The ends were cut back, 6 bases at V and 4 bases at J, with 9 bases in the middle. This CDR3 is 13 amino acids long. Germline assignment: CDR1 MNHNY and CDR2 SVGAGI (reference sequence).

In its sample, this clone was seen a few times. The chain couples TRBV2 to TRBJ2-5; no clear D gene. V shed 7 bases and J shed 0 bases, with 3 bases lying between them. This CDR3 region has 11 residues. The V gene's germline CDR1 is SNHLY and CDR2 FYNNEI. CDR3 in DNA: TGTGCCAGCAAGTACCAAGAGACCCAGTACTTC. This codes for CASKYQETQYF.

This clone has more than one count but fewer than ten. The rearrangement links TRBV15 to TRBJ2-5; possibly TRBD2 for D (6 bases). CDR1 is LNHNV and CDR2 is YYDKDF in the germline V gene (reference sequence). The CDR3 is 15 amino acids. Trimming removed 3 bases from V and 5 bases from J, with 16 bases in between. DNA of the CDR3: TGTGCCACCAGCAGGCGTGCCGGGAGTGGGGAGACCCAGTACTTC. As protein: CATSRRAGSGETQYF.

This clone occurred a few times. V gene TRBV30 combines with J gene TRBJ1-3; D gene ambiguous. The CDR3 has 14 amino acids. CDR1 GTSNPN and CDR2 SVGIG come from the germline V gene (reference sequence). V lost 8 bases and J 0 bases, leaving 14 bases between the germline ends. CDR3 coding DNA: TGTGCCCATAGACGGCCGAACTCTGGAAACACCATATATTTT. It is translated as CAHRRPNSGNTIYF.

J is TRBJ1-1 and V is TRBV14; 7 bases line up with TRBD1. Losses at the gene ends were 1 base for V and 1 base for J; bases not matched to a gene: 6. The CDR3 runs to 16 residues. The germline gives CDR1 SGHDN, CDR2 FVKESK. The DNA for the CDR3 is TGTGCCAGCAGCCAAGTTCAGGGGGGCTGGAACACTGAAGCTTTCTTT. Its translation is CASSQVQGGWNTEAFF.

The gene calls are TRBV2 and TRBJ1-1, with D perhaps matching TRBD1 (5 bases). The CDR3 contains 15 residues. Germline values: CDR1 SNHLY, CDR2 FYNNEI. V lost 6 bases to trimming and J lost 0 bases, with 14 bases between them. The CDR3 DNA sequence: TGTGCCAGCAGACATTCAGGGACGCTGAACACTGAAGCTTTCTTT. Its translation: CASRHSGTLNTEAFF.

This chain connects TRBV30 to TRBJ1-6; no clear D. The CDR3 spans 17 residues. Germline CDR1 and CDR2: GTSNPN and SVGIG (reference sequence). Trimming removed 2 bases at V and 0 bases at J, with 14 bases between. In DNA, the CDR3 is TGTGCCTGGAGTTCCGGCAGGACCAGCTCCTATAATTCACCCCTCCACTTT. This encodes CAWSSGRTSSYNSPLHF. Full variable domain (rest looked up from reference TRBV30 and TRBJ1-6): SQTIHQWPATLVQPVGSPLSLECTVEGTSNPNLYWYRQAAGRGLQLLFYSVGIGQISSEVPQNLSASRPQDRQFILSSKKLLLSDSGFYLCAWSSGRTSSYNSPLHFGNGTRLTVT.